A single sample is the source of the 24 T cell receptor beta chains below, sequenced in a study of blood T cell repertoires in COVID-19. Profiled with immunoSEQ multiplex PCR; TCRdb holds only in-frame clones, not every one. The sample yields about 370,000 clones, around 89% seen once. The sample was peripheral blood. The receptor source for this set is a woman in her thirties with COVID-19, enrolled during active disease.

The chain is built from TRBV18 and TRBJ1-6, with D hard to call. CDR1 and CDR2 from the germline V gene are KGHSH and LQKENI. The length of the CDR3 is 15 residues. The ends were cut back, 3 bases at V and 7 bases at J, with 13 bases in the middle. CDR3 in DNA: TGTGCCAGCTCACCCCACATCACAGCAAATTCACCCCTCCACTTT. Its translation is CASSPHITANSPLHF.

The V call is TRBV5-1, the J call TRBJ2-1; 8 positions match TRBD2. The length of the CDR3 is 16 residues. The V gene end was trimmed by 4 bases and the J gene end by 4 bases; junction bases not matched to a gene: 10. The germline gives CDR1 SGHRS, CDR2 YFSETQ. CDR3 amino acids: CASSPGGGGLYNEQFF. The DNA of the CDR3 is TGCGCCAGCAGCCCGGGAGGGGGGGGACTTTACAATGAGCAGTTCTTC.

The V gene is TRBV30, the J gene TRBJ1-4; maybe TRBD1 (5 bases). V was pared by 0 bases and J by 5 bases, with 10 bases between. CDR1 is GTSNPN, CDR2 SVGIG, per germline (reference sequence). The CDR3 spans 14 residues. CDR3 sequence: CAWSVDSLNEKLFF. CDR3 bases: TGTGCCTGGAGTGTCGACAGTTTAAATGAAAAACTGTTTTTT.

The rearrangement uses TRBV6-6 and TRBJ1-6; 8 nucleotides match TRBD1. Germline trimming cut 2 bases from V and 10 bases from J; bases unmatched to any gene: 10. Germline V gene lookup returns CDR1 MNHNY and CDR2 SVGAGI (reference sequence). The CDR3 totals 16 residues. The CDR3 coding sequence is TGTGCCAGCAGTTACCGGACAGGGAGGGTTGGGTCACCCCTCCACTTT. It yields the protein CASSYRTGRVGSPLHF.

The V call is TRBV3-1 (or the pseudogene TRBV3-2), the J call TRBJ2-3, with 8 bases identical to TRBD2. Per the germline V gene, CDR1 is LGHDT and CDR2 is YNNKEL (reference sequence). The J segment lost 2 bases and the V segment lost 1 base, leaving 5 bases of the junction unmatched. The CDR3 covers 16 residues. This chain's CDR3 is CASSQGAGGPTDTQYF. CDR3 nucleotides: TGTGCCAGCAGCCAAGGGGCGGGGGGCCCCACAGATACGCAGTATTTT.

V and J are TRBV6-1 and TRBJ2-3, with D perhaps matching TRBD2 (5 bases). The germline gives CDR1 MNHNS, CDR2 SASEGT. CDR3 length equals 16 residues. V lost 1 base, J lost 1 base, and 12 bases lay in between. CDR3 sequence reads: CASSEGLAIGTDTQYF. In DNA form, the CDR3 reads TGTGCCAGCAGTGAAGGGCTAGCTATTGGCACAGATACGCAGTATTTT.

The gene calls are TRBV3-1 (or the pseudogene TRBV3-2) and TRBJ2-2; 7 nucleotides align to TRBD2. Germline CDR1 is LGHDT and CDR2 is YNNKEL (reference sequence). Trimming cost V 7 bases and J 6 bases; bases outside gene matches: 11. The CDR3 is 15 residues long. The chain's CDR3 is CASTLREKRSGELFF. CDR3 coding DNA: TGTGCCAGCACCTTGCGGGAGAAAAGGTCCGGGGAGCTGTTTTTT.

The V call is TRBV11-2, the J call TRBJ1-2; no clear D gene. The CDR3 totals 16 residues. V lost 2 bases to trimming and J lost 8 bases, with 21 bases between them. CDR1 is SGHAT and CDR2 is FQNNGV in the germline V gene. As DNA, the CDR3 is TGTGCCAGCAGCTTACGCTTCTTTGGGCTGGCTGGGGGCTACACCTTC. This sequence encodes CASSLRFFGLAGGYTF. Full variable domain (rest looked up from reference TRBV11-2 and TRBJ1-2): EAGVAQSPRYKIIEKRQSVAFWCNPISGHATLYWYQQILGQGPKLLIQFQNNGVVDDSQLPKDRFSAERLKGVDSTLKIQPAKLEDSAVYLCASSLRFFGLAGGYTFGSGTRLTVV.

The chain has TRBV4-3 and TRBJ2-3, with TRBD1 identical over 9 bases. V gave up 0 bases and J gave up 5 bases; unmatched junction bases: 12. Germline V gene data show CDR1 as LGHNA and CDR2 as YSLEER. This CDR3 is 18 amino acids long. DNA of the CDR3: TGCGCCAGCAGCCAAGACGTGCCGGGACAGGGCGGCGTAGATACGCAGTATTTT. Protein: CASSQDVPGQGGVDTQYF.

The chain combines TRBV4-1 with TRBJ2-4; D possibly corresponds to TRBD1 (5 bases). In germline, CDR1 is MGHRA, CDR2 YSYEKL. The length of the CDR3 is 14 residues. V was shortened by 4 bases and J by 3 bases, with 10 bases between the two germline ends. The CDR3: CASSPNRSKNIQYF. CDR3 nucleotide sequence: TGCGCCAGCAGCCCCAACAGGAGCAAAAACATTCAGTACTTC.

The V gene is TRBV11-2, the J gene TRBJ2-3; 13 nucleotides line up with TRBD2. CDR3 size: 16 residues. Per germline, CDR1 SGHAT and CDR2 FQNNGV. The trim removed 5 bases at V and 4 bases at J, leaving 6 bases unmatched. The CDR3 nucleotides are TGTGCCAGCAGCCCCGGACTAGCGGGAGTCCCAGATACGCAGTATTTT. Translating it yields CASSPGLAGVPDTQYF.

The J gene is TRBJ2-4, the V gene TRBV11-3; TRBD2 matches at 7 bases. With 0 bases clipped from V and 7 bases from J, the junction kept 6 bases outside the gene matches. The CDR3 is 15 amino acids. Germline V lookup: CDR1 SGHNT, CDR2 YENEEA. CDR3 amino acids: CASSLDVLGGNIQYF. Written as DNA, the CDR3 is TGTGCCAGCAGCTTAGATGTCCTGGGGGGGAACATTCAGTACTTC.

The rearrangement uses TRBV11-2 and TRBJ1-2; 8 nucleotides line up with TRBD1. V lost 1 base, J lost 6 bases, and 1 base stayed unmatched. The germline V gene encodes CDR1 SGHAT and CDR2 FQNNGV. The CDR3 runs 13 residues. The CDR3 loop reads CASSLAQGDGYTF. CDR3 DNA sequence: TGTGCCAGCAGCTTAGCACAGGGGGATGGCTACACCTTC. The full variable domain, rest sourced from reference TRBV11-2 and TRBJ1-2, is EAGVAQSPRYKIIEKRQSVAFWCNPISGHATLYWYQQILGQGPKLLIQFQNNGVVDDSQLPKDRFSAERLKGVDSTLKIQPAKLEDSAVYLCASSLAQGDGYTFGSGTRLTVV.

J is TRBJ2-2 and V is TRBV10-3; TRBD1 matches 7 bases. The CDR3 totals 16 residues. V was clipped by 4 bases and J by 0 bases; unmatched bases: 5. In germline, CDR1 is ENHRY, CDR2 SYGVKD. The CDR3 region has the DNA TGTGCCATCAGTGCGACAGGGACGACGAACACCGGGGAGCTGTTTTTT. Translating it yields CAISATGTTNTGELFF.

The chain combines TRBV28 with TRBJ2-1; TRBD2 is a possible D gene (7 bases). The V gene's germline CDR1 is MDHEN and CDR2 SYDVKM. V lost 4 bases and J 3 bases, leaving 16 bases between the germline ends. This CDR3 comprises 16 residues. The CDR3 region has the DNA TGTGCCAGCAGTTCCCCCGGGGGGCCCAGCTACAATGAGCAGTTCTTC. It codes for CASSSPGGPSYNEQFF.

There are a few counts of this clone. V is TRBV3-1 (or the pseudogene TRBV3-2) and J is TRBJ2-7; possibly TRBD2 for D (5 bases). Deletions cut 0 bases from V and 7 bases from J, with 22 bases between. Germline CDR1 reads LGHDT; CDR2 reads YNNKEL (reference sequence). This CDR3 has 17 residues. The CDR3 protein is CASSQDVDFEGPEEQYF. CDR3 nucleotide sequence: TGTGCCAGCAGCCAAGATGTGGATTTCGAGGGCCCCGAGGAGCAGTACTTC.

The chain recombines TRBV21-1 with TRBJ1-2; TRBD1, the table's D call, was not compared with the DNA. TRBV21-1 has pseudogene status. The CDR3 totals 15 residues. CDR3: CASSIPGTANYGYTF. CDR3 sequence (DNA): TGTGCCAGCAGCATCCCCGGGACAGCGAACTATGGCTACACCTTC.

The gene calls are TRBV3-1 (or the pseudogene TRBV3-2) and TRBJ2-7, with 7 bases lining up with TRBD1. V was clipped by 4 bases and J by 5 bases; unmatched bases: 14. The germline gives CDR1 LGHDT, CDR2 YNNKEL (reference sequence). The CDR3 runs 16 residues. The DNA for the CDR3 is TGTGCCAGCAGCCCTTTCGACAGGGAGAGCAGGGACGAGCAGTACTTC. This translates into CASSPFDRESRDEQYF.

The chain combines TRBV28 with TRBJ1-1, with a weak D call TRBD1 (6 bases). The CDR3 sequence is 14 residues long. CDR1 is MDHEN and CDR2 is SYDVKM in the germline V gene. Trimming took off 1 base at V and 3 bases at J, with 9 bases between the two ends. The CDR3 DNA reads as TGTGCCAGCAGTTTATTGGGGGCCGACACTGAAGCTTTCTTT. Amino acid sequence: CASSLLGADTEAFF.

The genes are TRBV6-1 and TRBJ1-1; 7 bases map to TRBD1. The CDR3 runs to 17 residues. The germline CDR1 and CDR2 sequences are MNHNS and SASEGT. V shed 4 bases and J 3 bases; nucleotides not matched to a gene: 14. As DNA, the CDR3 is TGTGCCAGCAGTGCCCGACAGGGAGAGATGTTATACACTGAAGCTTTCTTT. Protein: CASSARQGEMLYTEAFF.

This clone occurred once. The rearrangement links TRBV30 to TRBJ1-1, with a tentative D call TRBD1 (5 bases). With 0 bases removed from V and 5 bases from J, the gap between germline ends came to 16 bases. CDR3 size: 15 residues. Germline CDR1 is GTSNPN and CDR2 is SVGIG (reference sequence). The CDR3: CAWSVRGGVRTEAFF. The DNA for the CDR3 is TGTGCCTGGAGTGTGAGGGGAGGGGTGCGGACTGAAGCTTTCTTT.

On this clone: The junction does not match germline at one end; this may be a read error. The rearrangement uses TRBV19 and TRBJ1-5; 8 bases match TRBD1. Per the germline V gene, CDR1 is LNHDA and CDR2 is SQIVND (reference sequence). The CDR3 loop spans 18 amino acids. For the CDR3, the DNA is TGTGCAAGTAGTAGGGGGATCGGACAGGGTGGCCCCGATCAGCCCCAGCATTTT. Translation gives CASSRGIGQGGPDQPQHF.

Turning to this clone: Other DNA sequences within the sample encode an identical CDR3. The chain recombines TRBV5-8 with TRBJ1-2; TRBD1 aligns across 8 bases. The CDR3 consists of 13 residues. With V trimmed by 0 bases and J by 7 bases, 2 bases remained unmatched. CDR1 and CDR2 (germline): SGHTS, YDEGEE. This chain's CDR3 is CASSLVQGAGYTF. In nucleotides, the CDR3 is TGTGCCAGCAGCTTGGTGCAGGGGGCTGGCTACACCTTC.

V is TRBV19 and J is TRBJ1-2, with D tentatively TRBD1 (6 bases). In germline, CDR1 is LNHDA, CDR2 SQIVND (reference sequence). The ends were cut back, 7 bases at V and 1 base at J, with 19 bases in the middle. The CDR3 has 16 amino acids. The CDR3 reads CASTPDGQLGNYGYTF. For the CDR3, the DNA is TGTGCCAGTACCCCGGACGGACAGCTAGGTAACTATGGCTACACCTTC. The whole variable domain, filled in from reference TRBV19 and TRBJ1-2, reads DGGITQSPKYLFRKEGQNVTLSCEQNLNHDAMYWYRQDPGQGLRLIYYSQIVNDFQKGDIAEGYSVSREKKESFPLTVTSAQKNPTAFYLCASTPDGQLGNYGYTFGSGTRLTVV.